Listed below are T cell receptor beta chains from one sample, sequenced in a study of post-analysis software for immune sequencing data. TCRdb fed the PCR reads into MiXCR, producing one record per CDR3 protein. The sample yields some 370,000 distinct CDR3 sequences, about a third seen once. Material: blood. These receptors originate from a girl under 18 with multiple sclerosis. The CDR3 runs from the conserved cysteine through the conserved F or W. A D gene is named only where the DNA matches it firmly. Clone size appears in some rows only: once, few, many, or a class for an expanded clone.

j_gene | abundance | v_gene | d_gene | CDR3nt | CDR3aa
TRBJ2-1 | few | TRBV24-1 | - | TGTGCCACCAGTGATTTTGCAGGGACTGGCTACAATGAGCAGTTCTTC | CATSDFAGTGYNEQFF
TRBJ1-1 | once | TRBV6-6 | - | TGTGCCGGAAAGGACGGGGTGAACACTGAAGCTTTCTTT | CAGKDGVNTEAFF
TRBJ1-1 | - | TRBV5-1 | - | TGCGCCAGCAGCCCCGGGGGACGGTGGGAGACTGAAGCTTTCTTT | CASSPGGRWETEAFF
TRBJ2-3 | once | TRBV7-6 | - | TGTGCCAGCAGGGCCAGACAGTTCACAGATACGCAGTATTTT | CASRARQFTDTQYF
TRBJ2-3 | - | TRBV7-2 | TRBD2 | TGTGCCAGCAGCTTAGGACCCGGCGGGGGGGCAGCAGATACGCAGTATTTT | CASSLGPGGGAADTQYF
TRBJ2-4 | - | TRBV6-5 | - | TGTGCCAGCAGTTACGGCGGGGGCCCGTACAATGAGCAGTACTTC | CASSYGGGPYNEQYF
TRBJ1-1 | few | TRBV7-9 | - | TGTGCCAGCAGCCCCAGACCCGGCGGGGACACTGAAGCTTTCTTT | CASSPRPGGDTEAFF
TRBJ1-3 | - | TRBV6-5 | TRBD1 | TGTGCCAGCAGGACCTCCGGGACAGGGTCTGGAAACACCATATATTTT | CASRTSGTGSGNTIYF
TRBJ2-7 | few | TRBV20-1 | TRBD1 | TGCAGTGCTCCCGGGACAGGGCTCTACGAGCAGTACTTC | CSAPGTGLYEQYF
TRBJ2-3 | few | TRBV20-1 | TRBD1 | TGCAGTGCTAGCCGGGACAGGGCTGTTCAAATTACGCAGTATTTT | CSASRDRAVQITQYF
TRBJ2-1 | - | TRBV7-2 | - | TGTGCCAGCAGCTTCGACTTGAACTACAATGAGCAGTTCTTC | CASSFDLNYNEQFF
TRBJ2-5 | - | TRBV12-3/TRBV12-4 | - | TGTGCCAGCAGTCCCCGACAGGACCAAGAGACCCAGTACTTC | CASSPRQDQETQYF
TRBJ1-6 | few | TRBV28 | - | TGTGCCAGCAGGCGCCGCGAGGGCCTGAGCTCCTATAATTCACCCCTCCACTTT | CASRRREGLSSYNSPLHF
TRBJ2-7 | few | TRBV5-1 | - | TGCGTCCAGATCCCCGAGCAGTACTTC | CVQIPEQYF
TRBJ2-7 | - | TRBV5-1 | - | TGCGCCAGCAGCTACGACAGGTTCTCCCACGAGCAGTACTTC | CASSYDRFSHEQYF
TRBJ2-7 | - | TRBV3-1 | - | TGTGCCAGCAGCCAGCTTAGAAGCCTCTCCTACGAGCAGTACTTC | CASSQLRSLSYEQYF
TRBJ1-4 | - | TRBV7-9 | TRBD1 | TGTGCCAGCAGCTTCGGGACAGGGAAGAGAAGTGAAAAACTGTTTTTT | CASSFGTGKRSEKLFF
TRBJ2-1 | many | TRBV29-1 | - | TGCAGCGTTGAAGACCCTCAATTGACAGGGATCCTCGGGAGTGAGCAGTTCTTC | CSVEDPQLTGILGSEQFF
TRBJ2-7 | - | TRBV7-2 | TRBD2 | TGTGCCAGCAGCTTAGAGGGGGGACTAGCGGCGACGGAGCAGTACTTC | CASSLEGGLAATEQYF
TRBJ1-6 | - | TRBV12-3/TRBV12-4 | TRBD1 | TGTGCCAGCAGTCGGACAGGGACTAATTCACCCCTCCACTTT | CASSRTGTNSPLHF
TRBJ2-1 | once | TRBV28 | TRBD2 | TGTGCCAGCAGTTTATTAGGCGGGGGGGGGCACAATGAGCAGTTCTTC | CASSLLGGGGHNEQFF
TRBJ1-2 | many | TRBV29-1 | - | TGCAGCGTTGTTTTGGAGAACTATGGCTACACCTTC | CSVVLENYGYTF
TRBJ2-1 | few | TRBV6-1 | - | TGTGCCGGCAGTGTTTGGACGGAGAATGAGCAGTTCTTC | CAGSVWTENEQFF
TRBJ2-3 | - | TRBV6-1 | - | TGTGCCAGCAGTGGACAGTCATCTAGCACAGATACGCAGTATTTT | CASSGQSSSTDTQYF
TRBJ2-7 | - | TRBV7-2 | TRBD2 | TGTGCCAGCAGCCTAGCGGGGGGGCAGTACGAGCAGTACTTC | CASSLAGGQYEQYF
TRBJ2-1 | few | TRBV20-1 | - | TGCAGTGCTAGGGGGGTAGGAGGGCCCTCCTACAATGAGCAGTTCTTC | CSARGVGGPSYNEQFF
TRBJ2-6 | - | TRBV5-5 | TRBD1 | TGTGCCAGCAGCTCGTCCCGGGACAGGGTTGGGGCCAACGTCCTGACTTTC | CASSSSRDRVGANVLTF
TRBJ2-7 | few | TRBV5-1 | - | TGCGCCAGCAGCCCAGACACCACGGCGACCTACGAGCAGTACTTC | CASSPDTTATYEQYF
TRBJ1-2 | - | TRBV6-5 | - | TGTGCCAGCAGTTACTCGAGGGGGGAAGCTAACTATGGCTACACCTTC | CASSYSRGEANYGYTF
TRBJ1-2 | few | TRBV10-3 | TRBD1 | TGTGCCATCAGTGAGTCGACTCAGGGGGCAGAGGGCTACACCTTC | CAISESTQGAEGYTF
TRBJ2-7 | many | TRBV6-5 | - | TGTGCCAGCAGTTACTCGACCCCAGGGACCTACGAGCAGTACTTC | CASSYSTPGTYEQYF
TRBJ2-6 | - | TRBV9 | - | TGTGCCAGCAGCGGGGGACCGAGCTCTGGGGCCAACGTCCTGACTTTC | CASSGGPSSGANVLTF
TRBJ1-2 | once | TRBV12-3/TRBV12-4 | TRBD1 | TGTGCCAGCAGTTCAACATTAGACAGGGGAGGGGGCTACACCTTC | CASSSTLDRGGGYTF
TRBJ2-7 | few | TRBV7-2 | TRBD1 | TGTGCCAGCAGCTTCCGACAGGGATCGACCTACGAGCAGTACTTC | CASSFRQGSTYEQYF
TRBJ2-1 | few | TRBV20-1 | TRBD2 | TGCAGTGCTAGACGTAGCGGGGGTCCCAATGAGCAGTTCTTC | CSARRSGGPNEQFF